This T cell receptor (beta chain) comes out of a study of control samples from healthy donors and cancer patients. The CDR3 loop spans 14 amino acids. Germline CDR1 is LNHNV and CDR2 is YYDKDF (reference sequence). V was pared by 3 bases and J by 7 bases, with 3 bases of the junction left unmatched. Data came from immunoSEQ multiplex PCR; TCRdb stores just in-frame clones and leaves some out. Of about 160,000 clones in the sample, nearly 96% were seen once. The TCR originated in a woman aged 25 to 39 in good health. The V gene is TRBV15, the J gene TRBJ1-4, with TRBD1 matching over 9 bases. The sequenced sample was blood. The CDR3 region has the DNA TGTGCCACCAGCAGCGGGACAGGGCGTGAAAAACTGTTTTTT. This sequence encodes CATSSGTGREKLFF.